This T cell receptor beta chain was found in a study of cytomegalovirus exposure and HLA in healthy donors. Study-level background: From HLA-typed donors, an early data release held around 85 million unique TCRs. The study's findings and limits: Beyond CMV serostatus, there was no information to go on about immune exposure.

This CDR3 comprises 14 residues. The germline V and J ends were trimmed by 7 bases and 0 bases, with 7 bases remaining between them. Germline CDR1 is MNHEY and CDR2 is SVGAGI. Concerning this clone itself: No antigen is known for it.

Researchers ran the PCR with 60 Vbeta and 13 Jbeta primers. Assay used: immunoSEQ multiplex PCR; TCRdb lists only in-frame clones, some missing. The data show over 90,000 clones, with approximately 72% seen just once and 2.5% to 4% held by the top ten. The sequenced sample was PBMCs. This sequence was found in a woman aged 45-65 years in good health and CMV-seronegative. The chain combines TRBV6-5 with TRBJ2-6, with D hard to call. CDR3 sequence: CASNVGSGANVLTF. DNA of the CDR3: TGTGCCAGCAACGTCGGCTCTGGGGCCAACGTCCTGACTTTC.